The 29 T cell receptor beta chains in this list originate from one sample, sequenced in a study of blood T cell repertoires in COVID-19. Method: immunoSEQ multiplex PCR; TCRdb's copy keeps in-frame clones and lacks some. Of some 190,000 clones in the sample, approximately 90% are singletons; the top ten hold about 4.4%. Sequencing used peripheral blood. The receptors shown here come from a human donor in a cohort sampled during active COVID-19.

This chain joins TRBV11-2 and TRBJ2-5; D not resolved. The CDR3 contains 14 residues. Germline V gene lookup returns CDR1 SGHAT and CDR2 FQNNGV. V was cut by 1 base and J by 2 bases, with 8 bases left in between. Here the CDR3 DNA reads TGTGCCAGCAGCTTAGGGAGACGACAAGAGACCCAGTACTTC. As protein: CASSLGRRQETQYF.

The V call is TRBV27, the J call TRBJ1-2, with TRBD1 matching over 9 bases. Germline values: CDR1 MNHEY, CDR2 SMNVEV (reference sequence). This CDR3 spans 15 amino acids. V was pared by 7 bases and J by 5 bases, with 11 bases of the junction left unmatched. This CDR3 reads CASKNYEGTGYGYTF. The CDR3 DNA sequence: TGTGCCAGCAAGAATTATGAGGGGACAGGGTATGGCTACACCTTC.

This clone was seen a few times. The genes are TRBV11-2 and TRBJ2-1; 11 nucleotides match TRBD2. Germline CDR1 and CDR2: SGHAT and FQNNGV. This CDR3 is built from 13 residues. The junction had 5 bases not matched to a gene; V was cut back by 6 bases and J by 10 bases. The CDR3 region is CASSSGGAGEQFF. DNA of the CDR3: TGTGCCAGCAGTAGCGGGGGGGCCGGGGAGCAGTTCTTC.

The chain has TRBV25-1 and TRBJ1-2, with a weak D call TRBD1 (5 bases). V gave up 4 bases and J gave up 4 bases, with 10 bases separating them. There are 13 residues in the CDR3. The germline V gene has CDR1 MGHDK and CDR2 SYGVNS. This chain's CDR3 is CASSVGGIYGYTF. The CDR3 region has the DNA TGTGCCAGCAGTGTGGGGGGTATCTATGGCTACACCTTC.

The gene calls are TRBV6-2 or TRBV6-3 and TRBJ1-1; possible D gene TRBD1, 5 bases. The CDR3 has 17 amino acids. V dropped 0 bases and J dropped 4 bases, with 18 bases sitting between them. Germline assignment: CDR1 MNHEY and CDR2 SVGEGT. The DNA for the CDR3 is TGTGCCAGCAGTTACTCTTTCAGGGTGAATAGGGCCACTGAAGCTTTCTTT. Its protein product is CASSYSFRVNRATEAFF.

This chain connects TRBV7-2 to TRBJ2-5; the match to TRBD1 covers 10 bases. V was pared by 5 bases and J by 4 bases, with 10 bases of the junction left unmatched. Per germline, CDR1 SGHTA and CDR2 FQGNSA. There are 16 residues in the CDR3. The CDR3 protein is CASSPRDRGHSETQYF. As DNA, the CDR3 is TGTGCCAGCAGCCCCAGGGACAGGGGTCACTCAGAGACCCAGTACTTC.

This clone showed up just once. The V gene is TRBV27, the J gene TRBJ2-2; TRBD2 matches at 12 bases. Germline assignment: CDR1 MNHEY and CDR2 SMNVEV (reference sequence). This CDR3 comprises 15 residues. After removal of 9 bases from V and 2 bases from J, the junction contained 4 bases not matched to a gene. The CDR3 DNA follows: TGTGCCAGTAAAGGACTAGCGGGAAACACCGGGGAGCTGTTTTTT. Amino acids: CASKGLAGNTGELFF.

The rearrangement links TRBV11-2 to TRBJ2-7; the D gene is possibly TRBD2 (6 bases). This CDR3 has 14 residues. In germline, CDR1 is SGHAT, CDR2 FQNNGV. The V gene lost 0 bases and the J gene lost 3 bases, with 9 bases spanning the gap. In DNA form, the CDR3 reads TGTGCCAGCAGCTTAGATATCGGGGGCTACGAGCAGTACTTC. Protein product: CASSLDIGGYEQYF. Full variable domain (rest looked up from reference TRBV11-2 and TRBJ2-7): EAGVAQSPRYKIIEKRQSVAFWCNPISGHATLYWYQQILGQGPKLLIQFQNNGVVDDSQLPKDRFSAERLKGVDSTLKIQPAKLEDSAVYLCASSLDIGGYEQYFGPGTRLTVT.

The chain recombines TRBV3-1 (or the pseudogene TRBV3-2) with TRBJ1-1; D gene ambiguous. The germline V gene has CDR1 LGHDT and CDR2 YNNKEL (reference sequence). Between the trimmed V and J ends, which lost 6 bases and 6 bases, there was a span of 17 bases. The CDR3 is 14 residues long. The CDR3 nucleotides read TGTGCCAGCAGAATCCAATCGGCAGGTTCTGAAGCTTTCTTT. Translated, it gives CASRIQSAGSEAFF.

This clone occurred once. CDR3 sequence reads: CASSLGTSGMNEQFF. CDR3 in DNA: TGCGCCAGCAGCTTGGGGACTAGCGGTATGAATGAGCAGTTCTTC. The chain carries TRBV5-1 and TRBJ2-1; 10 nucleotides align to TRBD2. Germline CDR1 and CDR2: SGHRS and YFSETQ. The length of the CDR3 is 15 residues. The V and J ends lost 0 bases and 7 bases, in that order; junction bases with no gene match: 4.

This chain connects TRBV10-3 to TRBJ1-6, with 9 bases that match TRBD1. CDR3 size: 15 residues. V lost 6 bases and J lost 4; bases outside the gene matches: 4. Germline lookup yields CDR1 ENHRY and CDR2 SYGVKD. The CDR3 coding sequence is TGTGCCATCAGCACAGGGGGCGAGTATAATTCACCCCTCCACTTT. This codes for CAISTGGEYNSPLHF.

The genes are TRBV11-2 and TRBJ2-7, with 8 bases that match TRBD2. V was pared by 1 base and J by 3 bases, with 8 bases of the junction left unmatched. CDR3 length: 16 residues. The germline V gene encodes CDR1 SGHAT and CDR2 FQNNGV. CDR3 amino acids: CASSLGYQRGFYEQYF. The CDR3 coding sequence is TGTGCCAGCAGCTTAGGGTACCAGCGGGGGTTCTACGAGCAGTACTTC. Supplemented by reference TRBV11-2 and TRBJ2-7, the full variable domain reads EAGVAQSPRYKIIEKRQSVAFWCNPISGHATLYWYQQILGQGPKLLIQFQNNGVVDDSQLPKDRFSAERLKGVDSTLKIQPAKLEDSAVYLCASSLGYQRGFYEQYFGPGTRLTVT.

The rearrangement links TRBV7-2 to TRBJ1-1, with D possibly TRBD1 on 5 matching bases. Germline-derived CDR1 and CDR2 are SGHTA and FQGNSA. CDR3 length equals 14 residues. The germline V and J ends were trimmed by 1 base and 5 bases, with 11 bases remaining between them. CDR3 sequence reads: CASSLGLGVTEAFF. The CDR3 DNA sequence: TGTGCCAGCAGCTTAGGTCTAGGGGTGACTGAAGCTTTCTTT.

The chain employs TRBV6-1 and TRBJ1-2, with D perhaps matching TRBD1 (6 bases). This CDR3 comprises 15 residues. Per germline, CDR1 MNHNS and CDR2 SASEGT. The V and J ends lost 0 bases and 5 bases respectively, with 13 bases between them. CDR3 in DNA: TGTGCCAGCAGTGAAGCGGGACATTCATCTTATGGCTACACCTTC. This translates into CASSEAGHSSYGYTF.

This clone occurred once. This chain joins TRBV2 and TRBJ2-6; 10 nucleotides agree with TRBD1. This CDR3 has 17 amino acids. With V trimmed by 8 bases and J by 0 bases, 7 bases remained unmatched. The germline gives CDR1 SNHLY, CDR2 FYNNEI. The CDR3 loop reads CASRGTGVFSGANVLTF. The CDR3 bases are TGTGCCAGCCGAGGGACAGGGGTATTCTCTGGGGCCAACGTCCTGACTTTC. The variable domain in full, with the rest retrieved from reference TRBV2 and TRBJ2-6, is EPEVTQTPSHQVTQMGQEVILRCVPISNHLYFYWYRQILGQKVEFLVSFYNNEISEKSEIFDDQFSVERPDGSNFTLKIRSTKLEDSAMYFCASRGTGVFSGANVLTFGAGSRLTVL.

The V call is TRBV4-1, the J call TRBJ1-1; no reliable D call. Germline CDR1 reads MGHRA; CDR2 reads YSYEKL. Trimming removed 2 bases from V and 3 bases from J, with 4 bases in between. The CDR3 has 12 residues. Here the CDR3 reads CASSQTYTEAFF. As DNA, the CDR3 is TGCGCCAGCAGCCAAACTTACACTGAAGCTTTCTTT.

The chain uses TRBV6-2 or TRBV6-3 and TRBJ2-1, with 13 bases fitting TRBD2. Trimming at V came to 4 bases and at J to 4 bases, leaving 16 bases not matched to a gene. The CDR3 runs 20 residues. The germline V gene has CDR1 MNHEY and CDR2 SVGEGT. CDR3 coding DNA: TGTGCCAGCAGTTTACAGCCGGGACTAGCGGGAATTAGGGCTTACAATGAGCAGTTCTTC. Translated: CASSLQPGLAGIRAYNEQFF.

The rearrangement links TRBV2 to TRBJ2-3; TRBD2 matches at 7 bases. The CDR3 spans 14 residues. Looked up from germline, CDR1 is SNHLY and CDR2 is FYNNEI. V lost 7 bases and J lost 0; bases outside the gene matches: 4. The chain's CDR3 is CASNGRTSTDTQYF. The CDR3 DNA is TGTGCCAGCAACGGGAGGACTAGCACAGATACGCAGTATTTT.

This rearrangement joins TRBV5-6 to TRBJ2-5, with 7 positions matching TRBD2. Trimming took 3 bases from V and 4 from J; bases not matched to a gene: 3. The CDR3 is 13 residues long. From germline, CDR1 is SGHDT and CDR2 YYEEEE. The CDR3 DNA follows: TGTGCCAGCAGCTCCGGGGGGAGAGAGACCCAGTACTTC. Protein sequence: CASSSGGRETQYF.

This clone was observed a single time. The chain combines TRBV6-5 with TRBJ1-5; perhaps TRBD1 as D (6 bases). Germline V CDR1 and CDR2: MNHEY, SVGAGI. This CDR3 is built from 13 residues. Deletions cut 11 bases from V and 6 bases from J, with 17 bases between. The DNA of the CDR3 is TGTGCCTGCTCGACGGGGGGCGGTCAGCCCCAGCATTTT. Translated: CACSTGGGQPQHF.

V is TRBV6-6 and J is TRBJ1-2; D possibly corresponds to TRBD1 (6 bases). The ends were cut back, 7 bases at V and 2 bases at J, with 11 bases in the middle. This CDR3 is built from 13 residues. CDR1 is MNHNY and CDR2 is SVGAGI in the germline V gene (reference sequence). The CDR3 spells CASTPGQNYGYTF. The CDR3 bases are TGTGCCAGCACCCCGGGACAAAACTATGGCTACACCTTC.

The chain couples TRBV6-2 or TRBV6-3 to TRBJ1-1; 9 positions match TRBD1. Germline values: CDR1 MNHEY, CDR2 SVGEGT. The CDR3 has 17 residues. V shed 2 bases, J shed 4 bases, and the junction held 11 bases outside the gene matches. CDR3 nucleotide sequence: TGTGCCAGCAGTTACGCGTTGCGGGACAGGGTCGCCACTGAAGCTTTCTTT. As protein: CASSYALRDRVATEAFF.

A word on this clone: A much larger clonotype is one base distant, so this may be a read error. V is TRBV3-1 (or the pseudogene TRBV3-2) and J is TRBJ1-1, with D maybe TRBD1 (6 bases). V lost 2 bases to trimming and J lost 0 bases, with 13 bases between them. The CDR3 extends over 16 amino acids. Germline CDR1 LGHDT, CDR2 YNNKEL (reference sequence). The CDR3 is CASSQWGGDLNTEAFF. The CDR3, as DNA: TGTGCCAGCAGCCAATGGGGGGGCGACCTGAACACTGAAGCTTTCTTT.

This chain links TRBV5-1 with TRBJ2-3; D is perhaps TRBD2 (7 bases). Trimming removed 4 bases at V and 5 bases at J, with 20 bases between. This CDR3 is 16 amino acids long. From germline, CDR1 is SGHRS and CDR2 YFSETQ. CDR3 in DNA: TGCGCCAGCAGCCCCATTCTGGGGGGGGCAGTAGATACGCAGTATTTT. This codes for CASSPILGGAVDTQYF.

The rearrangement links TRBV3-1 (or the pseudogene TRBV3-2) to TRBJ2-5; D may be TRBD2 (5 bases). Germline CDR1 reads LGHDT; CDR2 reads YNNKEL (reference sequence). The CDR3 is made up of 17 amino acids. The V end was cut by 0 bases, the J end by 2 bases, with 16 bases between. CDR3 coding DNA: TGTGCCAGCAGCCAAGATCAAGGGAGCTACCTTCAAGAGACCCAGTACTTC. It translates to CASSQDQGSYLQETQYF.

The chain is built from TRBV29-1 and TRBJ2-1; TRBD1 matches 7 bases. The J segment lost 4 bases and the V segment lost 4 bases, leaving 10 bases of the junction unmatched. Germline V CDR1 and CDR2: SQVTM, ANQGSEA. CDR3 length equals 15 residues. The DNA for the CDR3 is TGCAGCGTTGGGACAGGAGTGGGGTTTTACAATGAGCAGTTCTTC. Residues: CSVGTGVGFYNEQFF.

The V gene is TRBV4-1, the J gene TRBJ1-5; a possible D gene is TRBD1 (5 bases). This CDR3 contains 19 residues. Germline CDR1 is MGHRA and CDR2 is YSYEKL. Trimming took off 7 bases at V and 2 bases at J, with 27 bases between the two ends. The chain's CDR3 is CASKGSKYSPFYGNQPQHF. The CDR3 DNA is TGCGCCAGCAAGGGGTCAAAATACTCCCCCTTCTATGGCAATCAGCCCCAGCATTTT.

The chain uses TRBV5-6 and TRBJ2-1, with TRBD1 identical over 9 bases. The CDR3 is made up of 17 amino acids. Trimming cost V 0 bases and J 2 bases; bases outside gene matches: 6. Per the germline V gene, CDR1 is SGHDT and CDR2 is YYEEEE. CDR3 region: CASSLGAWTGAYNEQFF. For the CDR3, the DNA is TGTGCCAGCAGCTTGGGAGCATGGACAGGGGCCTACAATGAGCAGTTCTTC.

V is TRBV11-2 and J is TRBJ2-1; 8 nucleotides line up with TRBD2. This CDR3 is 17 amino acids long. Germline-derived CDR1 and CDR2 are SGHAT and FQNNGV. V shed 4 bases and J 0 bases; nucleotides not matched to a gene: 8. The CDR3 coding sequence is TGTGCCAGCAGCTCCCTTGGCGGGAGGAGCTCCTACAATGAGCAGTTCTTC. Amino acid sequence: CASSSLGGRSSYNEQFF.